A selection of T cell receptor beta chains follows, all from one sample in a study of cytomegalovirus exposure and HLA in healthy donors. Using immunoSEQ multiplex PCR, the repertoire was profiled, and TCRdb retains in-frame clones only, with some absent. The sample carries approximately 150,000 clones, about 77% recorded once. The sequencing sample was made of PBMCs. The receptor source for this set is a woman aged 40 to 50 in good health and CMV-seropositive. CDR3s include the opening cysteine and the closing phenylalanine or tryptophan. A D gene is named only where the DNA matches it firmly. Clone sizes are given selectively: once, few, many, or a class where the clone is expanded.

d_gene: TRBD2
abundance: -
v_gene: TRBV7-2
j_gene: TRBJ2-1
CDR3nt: TGTGCCAGCAGCTTATACACTAGCGGGAGGAATGAGCAGTTCTTC
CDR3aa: CASSLYTSGRNEQFF

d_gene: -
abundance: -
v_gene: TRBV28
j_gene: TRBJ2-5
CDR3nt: TGTGCCAGCAGTGCAGAAGAGACCCAGTACTTC
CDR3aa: CASSAEETQYF

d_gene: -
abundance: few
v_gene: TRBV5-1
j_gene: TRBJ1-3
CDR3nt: TGCGCCAGCAGCTGGGGGCCCCCGAGCTCTGGAAACACCATATATTTT
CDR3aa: CASSWGPPSSGNTIYF

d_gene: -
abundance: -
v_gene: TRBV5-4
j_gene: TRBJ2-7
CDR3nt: TGTGCCAGCAGCTTGGGTATCAGGGCTGGGGACGAGCAGTACTTC
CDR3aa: CASSLGIRAGDEQYF

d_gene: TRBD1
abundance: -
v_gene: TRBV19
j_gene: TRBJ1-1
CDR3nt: TGTGCCAGTAGTATAGGTAGGACAGGGGGTGAGGCTGAAGCTTTCTTT
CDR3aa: CASSIGRTGGEAEAFF

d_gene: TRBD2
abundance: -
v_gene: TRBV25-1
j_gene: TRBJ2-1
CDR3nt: TGTGCCAGCAGTCAAAAGTCGGGGAGCGGGGGGCCCGGCGAGCAGTTCTTC
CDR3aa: CASSQKSGSGGPGEQFF

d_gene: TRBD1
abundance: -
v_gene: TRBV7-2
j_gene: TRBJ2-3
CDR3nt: TGTGCCAGCAGCTTACGGGGCCCGGGACAGGGACCAGATACGCAGTATTTT
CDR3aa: CASSLRGPGQGPDTQYF

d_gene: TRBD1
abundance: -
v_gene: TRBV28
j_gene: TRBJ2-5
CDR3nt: TGTGCCAGCAGTTTAGGGGACAGCGAGACCCAGTACTTC
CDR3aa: CASSLGDSETQYF

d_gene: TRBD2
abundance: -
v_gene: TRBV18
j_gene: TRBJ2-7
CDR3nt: TGTGCCAGCTCACCACTGTCTAGCGGGGAGGGCGAGCAGTACTTC
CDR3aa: CASSPLSSGEGEQYF

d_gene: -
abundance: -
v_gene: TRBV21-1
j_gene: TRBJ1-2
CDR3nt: TGTGCCAGCAGCAAAGTACCGCTAGTGGATTCTGGCTACACCTTC
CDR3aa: CASSKVPLVDSGYTF

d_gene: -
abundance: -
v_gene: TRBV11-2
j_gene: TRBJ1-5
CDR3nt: TGTGCCAGCAGCCTCAGGGGCGAGAGCAATCAGCCCCAGCATTTT
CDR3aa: CASSLRGESNQPQHF

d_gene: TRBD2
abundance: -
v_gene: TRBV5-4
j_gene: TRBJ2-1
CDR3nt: TGTGCCAGCAGCTCGACTAGCGGGGGGTACAATGAGCAGTTCTTC
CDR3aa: CASSSTSGGYNEQFF

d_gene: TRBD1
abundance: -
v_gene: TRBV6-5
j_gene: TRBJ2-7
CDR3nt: TGTGCCAGCCGACAGGGAAGGGGCGAGCAGTACTTC
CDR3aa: CASRQGRGEQYF

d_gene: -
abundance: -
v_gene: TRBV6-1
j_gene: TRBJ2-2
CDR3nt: TGTGCCAGCAAAGGCGGGGCATCTACCGGGGAGCTGTTTTTT
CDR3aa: CASKGGASTGELFF

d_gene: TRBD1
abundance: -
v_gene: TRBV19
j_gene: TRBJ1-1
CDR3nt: TGTGCCAGTAGTATAGGTGGTAAAGGGGGCATGGAAGCTTTCTTT
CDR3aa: CASSIGGKGGMEAFF

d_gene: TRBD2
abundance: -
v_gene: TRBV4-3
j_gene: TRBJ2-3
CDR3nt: TGCGCCAGCAGCCAAGGCCCCGGGACTAGCGGGGGAGCCACAGATACGCAGTATTTT
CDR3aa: CASSQGPGTSGGATDTQYF

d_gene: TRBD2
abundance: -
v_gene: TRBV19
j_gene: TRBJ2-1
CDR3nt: TGTGCCAGTACAGCGGGAGACGATGGTGAGCAGTTCTTC
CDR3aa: CASTAGDDGEQFF

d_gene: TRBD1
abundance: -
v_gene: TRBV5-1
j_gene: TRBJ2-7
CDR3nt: TGCGCCAGCAGCCCGGGACAGGGGTTCTACGAGCAGTACTTC
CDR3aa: CASSPGQGFYEQYF

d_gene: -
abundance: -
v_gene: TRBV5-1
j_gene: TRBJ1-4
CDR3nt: TGCGCCAGCAGCTTGGCCCTTGCGGCTACAACTAATGAAAAACTGTTTTTT
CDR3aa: CASSLALAATTNEKLFF

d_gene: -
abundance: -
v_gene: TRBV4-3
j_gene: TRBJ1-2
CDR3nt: TGCGCCAGCAGCCAAGAGCCGACAGTTCACTATGGCTACACCTTC
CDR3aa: CASSQEPTVHYGYTF

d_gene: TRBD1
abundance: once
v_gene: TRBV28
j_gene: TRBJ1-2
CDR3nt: TGTGCCAGCAGTTTCGGGGACAGGCGTGGCTACACCTTC
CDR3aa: CASSFGDRRGYTF

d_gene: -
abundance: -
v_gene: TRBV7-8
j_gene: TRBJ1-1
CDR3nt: TGTGCCAGCAGCTTACCCTGGAGGGAAGCTTTCTTT
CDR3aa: CASSLPWREAFF

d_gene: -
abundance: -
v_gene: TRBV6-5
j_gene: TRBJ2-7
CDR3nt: TGTGCCAGCAGTGGAGGGGGCCACGAGCAGTACTTC
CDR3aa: CASSGGGHEQYF

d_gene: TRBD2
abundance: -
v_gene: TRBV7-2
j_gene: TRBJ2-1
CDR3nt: TGTGCCAGCAGCGCAGGCGCGACTAGCGGTCTCAATGAGCAGTTCTTC
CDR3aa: CASSAGATSGLNEQFF

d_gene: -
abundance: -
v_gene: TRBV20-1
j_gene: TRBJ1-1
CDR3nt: TGCAGTGTTCCCAGAGGGACTGAAGCTTTCTTT
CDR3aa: CSVPRGTEAFF

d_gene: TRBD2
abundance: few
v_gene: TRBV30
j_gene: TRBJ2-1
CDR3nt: TGTGCCTGGAATAGCGGGGGGCCCTACAATGAGCAGTTCTTC
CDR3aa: CAWNSGGPYNEQFF

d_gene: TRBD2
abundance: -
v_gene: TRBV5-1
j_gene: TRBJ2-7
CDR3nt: TGCGCCAGCAGCCTTCAGAGCGGGGGGTCCTACGAGCAGTACTTC
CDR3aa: CASSLQSGGSYEQYF

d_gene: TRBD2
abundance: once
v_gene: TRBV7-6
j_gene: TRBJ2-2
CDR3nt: TGTGCCAGCGCGGGGGGGCCTACCGGGGAGCTGTTTTTT
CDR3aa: CASAGGPTGELFF

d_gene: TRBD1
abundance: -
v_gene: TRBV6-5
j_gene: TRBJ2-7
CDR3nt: TGTGCCAGCAGGTACCGGGACAGGGGTTCCTACGAGCAGTACTTC
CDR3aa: CASRYRDRGSYEQYF

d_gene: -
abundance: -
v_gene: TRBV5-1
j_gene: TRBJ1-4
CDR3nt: TGCGCCAGCGGCCCTTCGGAGGGGTATGAAAAACTGTTTTTT
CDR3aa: CASGPSEGYEKLFF

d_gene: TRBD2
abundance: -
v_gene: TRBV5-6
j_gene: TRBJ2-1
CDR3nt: TGTGCCAGCAGCTTGGCTAGCGGTTACAATGAGCAGTTCTTC
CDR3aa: CASSLASGYNEQFF

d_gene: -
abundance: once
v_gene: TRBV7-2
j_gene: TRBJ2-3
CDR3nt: TGTGCCAGCAGCTTAGGGGCCGCTGGGGATACGCAGTATTTT
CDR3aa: CASSLGAAGDTQYF

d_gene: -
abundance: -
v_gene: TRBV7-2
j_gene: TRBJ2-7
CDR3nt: TGTGCCAGCAGCTACAGGGTCTACGAGCAGTACTTC
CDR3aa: CASSYRVYEQYF

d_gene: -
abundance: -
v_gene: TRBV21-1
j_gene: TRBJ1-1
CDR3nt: TGTGCCAGCAGCAAGACAGAAAGGCTCATGAACACTGAAGCTTTCTTT
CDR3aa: CASSKTERLMNTEAFF

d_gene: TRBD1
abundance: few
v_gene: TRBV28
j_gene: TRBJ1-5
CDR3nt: TGTGCCAGCAGTTACCTCGACAGGGAAAATCAGCCCCAGCATTTT
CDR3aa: CASSYLDRENQPQHF

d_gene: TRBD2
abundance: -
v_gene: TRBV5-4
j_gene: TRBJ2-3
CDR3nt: TGTGCCAGCAGCTCCGGGACAGGACTAGCGGGAGGGCCGGATACGCAGTATTTT
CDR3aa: CASSSGTGLAGGPDTQYF

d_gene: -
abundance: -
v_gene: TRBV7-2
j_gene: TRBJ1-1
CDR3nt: TGTGCCAGCAGCCCTAGAAAGAACACTGAAGCTTTCTTT
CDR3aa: CASSPRKNTEAFF

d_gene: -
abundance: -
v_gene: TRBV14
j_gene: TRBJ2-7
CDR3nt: TGTGCCAGCAGCCAAGTCGGTTCCGGCTACGAGCAGTACTTC
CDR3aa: CASSQVGSGYEQYF

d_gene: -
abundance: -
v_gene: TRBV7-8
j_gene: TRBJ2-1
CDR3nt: TGTGCCAGCAGCCCGACTCCTTCGGGCTACAATGAGCAGTTCTTC
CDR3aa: CASSPTPSGYNEQFF

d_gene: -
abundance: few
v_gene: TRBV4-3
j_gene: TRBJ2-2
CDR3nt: TGCGCCAGCAGCCGGACAGCGAACACCGGGGAGCTGTTTTTT
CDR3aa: CASSRTANTGELFF

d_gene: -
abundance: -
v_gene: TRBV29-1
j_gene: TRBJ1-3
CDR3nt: TGCAGCTGCGGGGATACAAGCAACACCATATATTTT
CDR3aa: CSCGDTSNTIYF

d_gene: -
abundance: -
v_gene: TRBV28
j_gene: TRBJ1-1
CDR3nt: TGTGCCAGCAGCTCCTGGGGGGGAGGGGGGAACACTGAAGCTTTCTTT
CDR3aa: CASSSWGGGGNTEAFF

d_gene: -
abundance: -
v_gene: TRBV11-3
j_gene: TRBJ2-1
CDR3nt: TGTGCCAGCAGCTTCGGGTGGACAGAGGAAGTGGGCAATGAGCAGTTCTTC
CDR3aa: CASSFGWTEEVGNEQFF

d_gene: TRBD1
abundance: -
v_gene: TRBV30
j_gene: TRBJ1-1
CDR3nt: TGTGCCTGGAGTGTACGTTTTAGGGACAGGGAATCGTTCTTT
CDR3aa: CAWSVRFRDRESFF

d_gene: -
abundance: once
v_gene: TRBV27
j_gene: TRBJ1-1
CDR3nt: TGTGCCAGCAGTTTAGAACAGGGATTTGAAGCTTTCTTT
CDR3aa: CASSLEQGFEAFF

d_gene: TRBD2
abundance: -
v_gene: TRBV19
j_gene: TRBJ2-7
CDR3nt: TGTGCCAGTAGTTTCCAACTAGCGGGAGATCTCTCCTACGAGCAGTACTTC
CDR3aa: CASSFQLAGDLSYEQYF

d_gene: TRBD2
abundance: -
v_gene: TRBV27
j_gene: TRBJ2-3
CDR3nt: TGTGCCAGCAGTTCCCCACTAGCGGGGGGCCGTGCAGATACGCAGTATTTT
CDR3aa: CASSSPLAGGRADTQYF

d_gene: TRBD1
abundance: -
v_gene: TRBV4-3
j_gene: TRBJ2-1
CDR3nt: TGCGCCAGCAGCCAAGAACGGACAGGGACTGGAGTCGATGAGCAGTTCTTC
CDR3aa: CASSQERTGTGVDEQFF

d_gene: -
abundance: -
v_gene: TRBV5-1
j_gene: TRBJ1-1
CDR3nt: TGCGCCAGCAGCTTTAGTTTTGGACAACCTATTGAAGCTTTCTTT
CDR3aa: CASSFSFGQPIEAFF

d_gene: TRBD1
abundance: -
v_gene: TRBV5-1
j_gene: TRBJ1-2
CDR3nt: TGCGCCAGCAGCTTGGAGGACAGGGTTTTTGGCTACACCTTC
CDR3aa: CASSLEDRVFGYTF

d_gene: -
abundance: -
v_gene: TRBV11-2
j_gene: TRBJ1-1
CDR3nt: TGTGCCAGCAGCTTAAACCAGGTTAACACTGAAGCTTTCTTT
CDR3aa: CASSLNQVNTEAFF

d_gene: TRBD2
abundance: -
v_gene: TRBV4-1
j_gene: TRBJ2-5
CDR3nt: TGCGCCAGCAGCCAAGACCCCGGACTAGCGGGATCCCAAGAGACCCAGTACTTC
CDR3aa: CASSQDPGLAGSQETQYF

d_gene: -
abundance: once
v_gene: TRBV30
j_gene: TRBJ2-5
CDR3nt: TGTGCCTGGAGTGGATATTGGACAACCCAAGAGACCCAGTACTTC
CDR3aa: CAWSGYWTTQETQYF